This TCR beta chain was observed in a study of cytomegalovirus exposure and HLA in healthy donors. Whole-study results and caveats: TCR association rates varied by HLA locus in a later analysis, with DRB1 highest and HLA-C lowest. The study dropped some indistinguishable V segments, TRBV6-2 and TRBV6-3 among them.

The CDR3 is made up of 19 amino acids. Per the germline V gene, CDR1 is SGHAT and CDR2 is FQNNGV. With 2 bases clipped from V and 0 bases from J, the junction kept 8 bases outside the gene matches. Concerning this clone itself: Its target is not known.

60 Vbeta and 13 Jbeta primers were used in PCR. Method: immunoSEQ multiplex PCR; TCRdb's copy keeps in-frame clones and lacks some. Among about 130,000 clones, about 78% were seen once, and the ten largest hold under 1.5%. This sequence was found in a female donor in good health and CMV-seronegative. The chain joins TRBV11-2 to TRBJ2-1; 12 bases are a match to TRBD1. Sequenced input: PBMCs. The CDR3 coding sequence is TGTGCCAGCAGCTTAAGGGGGACAGGGGGCCTGAGCTCCTACAATGAGCAGTTCTTC. Translating gives CASSLRGTGGLSSYNEQFF. Variable domain in full (rest from reference TRBV11-2 and TRBJ2-1): EAGVAQSPRYKIIEKRQSVAFWCNPISGHATLYWYQQILGQGPKLLIQFQNNGVVDDSQLPKDRFSAERLKGVDSTLKIQPAKLEDSAVYLCASSLRGTGGLSSYNEQFFGPGTRLTVL.